The 18 T cell receptor beta chains in this list originate from one sample, sequenced in a study of healthy donors' naive CD4 and CD8 T cells. TCR libraries were built from approximately 520 ng of total RNA by linear amplification. TCRdb passed the reads through MiXCR, listing each CDR3 protein once. The table shows 200,000 or so distinct CDR3 sequences, with 74% occurring only once. Source material: naive CD4+ and CD8+ T cells sorted from blood, pooled from several donors. The source of these receptors is a pool of human donors in good health; the sample pools cells from several healthy donors.

This chain uses TRBV6-5 with TRBJ1-5, with 9 positions matching TRBD1. Trimming took 5 bases from V and 7 from J; bases not matched to a gene: 9. This CDR3 has 15 amino acids. The germline gives CDR1 MNHEY, CDR2 SVGAGI. CDR3 sequence (DNA): TGTGCCAGCAGTCAAGACAGGGGGTTCGGCCAGCCCCAGCATTTT. Its translation: CASSQDRGFGQPQHF.

V and J are TRBV5-1 and TRBJ1-1, with TRBD1 identical over 7 bases. Unmatched junction bases numbered 7, after V lost 4 bases and J lost 1 base. The length of the CDR3 is 15 residues. The germline CDR1 and CDR2 sequences are SGHRS and YFSETQ. This chain's CDR3 is CASSKGQAQNTEAFF. The CDR3 DNA follows: TGCGCCAGCAGCAAAGGACAGGCCCAGAACACTGAAGCTTTCTTT.

The chain is built from TRBV29-1 and TRBJ2-5, with TRBD1 as a possible D gene (6 bases). This CDR3 has 17 residues. V lost 4 bases to trimming and J lost 2 bases, with 23 bases between them. The V gene's germline CDR1 is SQVTM and CDR2 ANQGSEA. The CDR3 bases are TGCAGCGTTGGGCAAGGACAGTCTGCCATCGCTCAAGAGACCCAGTACTTC. Translating gives CSVGQGQSAIAQETQYF.

This rearrangement joins TRBV19 to TRBJ2-7; TRBD2 aligns across 7 bases. The CDR3 length is 13 residues. Germline V gene data show CDR1 as LNHDA and CDR2 as SQIVND (reference sequence). The V segment lost 5 bases and the J segment 5 bases; nucleotides outside the gene matches: 6. CDR3 sequence: CASSLRAGNEQYF. Written as DNA, the CDR3 is TGTGCCAGTAGTTTACGAGCGGGAAACGAGCAGTACTTC.

This clonotype showed up just a few times. This sequence joins TRBV29-1 and TRBJ1-1; D call uncertain. The CDR3 totals 12 residues. Germline CDR1 is SQVTM and CDR2 is ANQGSEA. The V end lost 4 bases, the J end lost 3 bases, and 9 bases lay between the germline ends. The CDR3 loop is CSVVKVDTEAFF. The CDR3, as DNA: TGCAGCGTTGTGAAAGTTGACACTGAAGCTTTCTTT. Using reference TRBV29-1 and TRBJ1-1 for the parts outside the CDR3, the full variable domain is SAVISQKPSRDICQRGTSLTIQCQVDSQVTMMFWYRQQPGQSLTLIATANQGSEATYESGFVIDKFPISRPNLTFSTLTVSNMSPEDSSIYLCSVVKVDTEAFFGQGTRLTVV.

J is TRBJ2-7 and V is TRBV29-1, with D possibly TRBD1 on 6 matching bases. Germline V gene lookup returns CDR1 SQVTM and CDR2 ANQGSEA. The CDR3 has 13 residues. Trimming stripped 5 bases from V and 0 bases from J, with 11 bases between. The CDR3 coding sequence is TGCAGCGTTCGACAGGAGAGCTCCTACGAGCAGTACTTC. It codes for CSVRQESSYEQYF.

The chain links TRBV5-5 to TRBJ2-7; no reliable D call. Germline V gene lookup returns CDR1 SGHKS and CDR2 YYEKEE (reference sequence). V was cut by 4 bases and J by 2 bases, with 10 bases left in between. The CDR3 is 13 residues long. CDR3 in amino acids: CASSLTQTYEQYF. The CDR3 bases are TGTGCCAGCAGCCTCACCCAAACCTACGAGCAGTACTTC.

This chain joins TRBV6-5 and TRBJ1-1; D ambiguous. The V end was cut by 0 bases, the J end by 7 bases, with 12 bases between. The CDR3 covers 14 residues. Per germline, CDR1 MNHEY and CDR2 SVGAGI. The CDR3 DNA is TGTGCCAGCAGTTACTCCGGCCGAACGCTTGAAGCTTTCTTT. Residues: CASSYSGRTLEAFF.

The chain links TRBV19 to TRBJ2-7, with D tentatively TRBD1 (6 bases). Trimming stripped 5 bases from V and 3 bases from J, with 14 bases between. The CDR3 sequence is 14 residues long. Germline lookup yields CDR1 LNHDA and CDR2 SQIVND (reference sequence). Here the CDR3 DNA reads TGTGCCAGTAGTTTATGGACAGAGGGCTACGAGCAGTACTTC. Translated: CASSLWTEGYEQYF.

The J gene is TRBJ1-1, the V gene TRBV6-6, with 9 bases identical to TRBD1. V gave up 10 bases and J gave up 1 base; unmatched junction bases: 4. Germline assignment: CDR1 MNHNY and CDR2 SVGAGI (reference sequence). The CDR3 has 13 residues. The CDR3 bases are TGTGCCATGGGACAGGGAGAGAACACTGAAGCTTTCTTT. It yields the protein CAMGQGENTEAFF.

The rearrangement links TRBV28 to TRBJ1-2, with D possibly matching TRBD1 (6 bases). The CDR3 consists of 14 residues. Trimming took off 3 bases at V and 7 bases at J, with 15 bases between the two ends. Germline lookup yields CDR1 MDHEN and CDR2 SYDVKM. The CDR3 region is CASSFESGRGGYTF. CDR3 nucleotides: TGTGCCAGCAGTTTCGAATCGGGCAGGGGTGGCTACACCTTC.

V usage is TRBV27 and J usage is TRBJ2-7, with unresolved D. Trimming pared 4 bases from V and 7 bases from J, leaving 11 bases between. From germline, CDR1 is MNHEY and CDR2 SMNVEV (reference sequence). This CDR3 is built from 12 residues. Here the CDR3 DNA reads TGTGCCAGCAGTTATCTGGGTCGGGAGCAGTACTTC. Translated: CASSYLGREQYF.

The sample holds a few counts of this clonotype. This chain links TRBV6-6 with TRBJ2-7; D ambiguous. The ends were cut back, 2 bases at V and 5 bases at J, with 7 bases in the middle. There are 12 residues in the CDR3. The germline CDR1 and CDR2 sequences are MNHNY and SVGAGI (reference sequence). Here the CDR3 reads CASSYGVDEQYF. The DNA for the CDR3 is TGTGCCAGCAGTTACGGGGTCGACGAGCAGTACTTC.

This sequence joins TRBV29-1 and TRBJ1-2, with 9 bases lining up with TRBD1. With 3 bases clipped from V and 8 bases from J, the junction kept 4 bases outside the gene matches. This CDR3 is built from 12 residues. The germline V gene has CDR1 SQVTM and CDR2 ANQGSEA. The CDR3 nucleotides are TGCAGCGTTGAGGTCACAGGGGGCGGCTACACCTTC. It yields the protein CSVEVTGGGYTF.

This rearrangement joins TRBV5-1 to TRBJ2-7; 9 bases map to TRBD2. V lost 4 bases, J lost 2 bases, and 10 bases stayed unmatched. Germline V gene sequence: CDR1 SGHRS, CDR2 YFSETQ. The CDR3 runs to 16 residues. CDR3 in DNA: TGCGCCAGCAGCCCGCGGGGACTAGCAGTGGCCTACGAGCAGTACTTC. This sequence encodes CASSPRGLAVAYEQYF.

The chain recombines TRBV29-1 with TRBJ2-2, with D possibly matching TRBD2 (6 bases). V was cut by 4 bases and J by 4 bases, with 13 bases left in between. The germline gives CDR1 SQVTM, CDR2 ANQGSEA. The CDR3 has 14 residues. CDR3 protein: CSVGPATSTGELFF. CDR3 in DNA: TGCAGCGTTGGGCCGGCGACTAGCACCGGGGAGCTGTTTTTT.

Only a few counts were recorded for this clonotype. The chain employs TRBV29-1 and TRBJ2-1, with D maybe TRBD1 (6 bases). V dropped 6 bases and J dropped 2 bases, with 11 bases sitting between them. This CDR3 is 13 amino acids long. Looked up from germline, CDR1 is SQVTM and CDR2 is ANQGSEA. Here the CDR3 reads CSVHRDTYNEQFF. The CDR3 DNA follows: TGCAGCGTACACAGGGACACCTACAATGAGCAGTTCTTC.

V is TRBV20-1 and J is TRBJ2-1; 13 nucleotides line up with TRBD2. This CDR3 contains 14 residues. The J segment lost 8 bases and the V segment lost 4 bases, leaving 5 bases of the junction unmatched. Per the germline V gene, CDR1 is DFQATT and CDR2 is SNEGSKA (reference sequence). CDR3 amino acids: CSAKGLAGQDEQFF. For the CDR3, the DNA is TGCAGTGCTAAGGGACTAGCGGGACAGGATGAGCAGTTCTTC.